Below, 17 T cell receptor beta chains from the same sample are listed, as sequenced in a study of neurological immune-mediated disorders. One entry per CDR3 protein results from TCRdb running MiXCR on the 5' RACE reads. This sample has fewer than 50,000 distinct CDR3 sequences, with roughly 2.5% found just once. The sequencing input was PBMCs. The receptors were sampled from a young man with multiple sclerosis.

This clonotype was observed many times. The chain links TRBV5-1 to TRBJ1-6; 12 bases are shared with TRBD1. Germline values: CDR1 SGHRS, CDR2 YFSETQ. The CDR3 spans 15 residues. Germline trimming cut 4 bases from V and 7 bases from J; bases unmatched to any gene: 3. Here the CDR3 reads CASSGGQGANSPLHF. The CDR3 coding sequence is TGCGCCAGCAGCGGGGGACAGGGGGCGAATTCACCCCTCCACTTT.

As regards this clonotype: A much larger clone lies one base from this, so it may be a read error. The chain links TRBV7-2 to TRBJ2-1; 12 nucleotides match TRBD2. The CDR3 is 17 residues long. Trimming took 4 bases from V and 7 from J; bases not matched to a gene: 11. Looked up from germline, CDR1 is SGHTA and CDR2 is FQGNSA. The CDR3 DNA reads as TGTGCCAGCAGCTCCGCATGGGGACTAGCGGGCGGAAATGAGCAGTTCTTC. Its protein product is CASSSAWGLAGGNEQFF. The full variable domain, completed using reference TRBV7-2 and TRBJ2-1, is GAGVSQSPSNKVTEKGKDVELRCDPISGHTALYWYRQSLGQGLEFLIYFQGNSAPDKSGLPSDRFSAERTGGSVSTLTIQRTQQEDSAVYLCASSSAWGLAGGNEQFFGPGTRLTVL.

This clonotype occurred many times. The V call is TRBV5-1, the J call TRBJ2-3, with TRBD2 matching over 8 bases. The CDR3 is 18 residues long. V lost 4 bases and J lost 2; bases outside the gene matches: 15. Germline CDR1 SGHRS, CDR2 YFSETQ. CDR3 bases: TGCGCCAGCAGCCCCGGGGGGGGTCAGGTCGACTACACAGATACGCAGTATTTT. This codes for CASSPGGGQVDYTDTQYF.

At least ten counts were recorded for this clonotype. In DNA form, the CDR3 reads TGTGCCAGCAGTGGGGGGAAATTAGCTGAAGCTTTCTTT. Translated, it gives CASSGGKLAEAFF. The V call is TRBV25-1, the J call TRBJ1-1; D may be TRBD1 (5 bases). The CDR3 sequence is 13 residues long. The ends were cut back, 4 bases at V and 6 bases at J, with 12 bases in the middle. In germline, CDR1 is MGHDK, CDR2 SYGVNS.

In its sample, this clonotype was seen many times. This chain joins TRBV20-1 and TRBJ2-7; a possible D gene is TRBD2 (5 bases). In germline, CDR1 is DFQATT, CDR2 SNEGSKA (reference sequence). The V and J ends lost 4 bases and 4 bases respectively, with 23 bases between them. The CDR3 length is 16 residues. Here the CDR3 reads CSAIRAARRGMYEQYF. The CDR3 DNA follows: TGCAGTGCTATCCGAGCTGCCCGACGGGGAATGTACGAGCAGTACTTC.

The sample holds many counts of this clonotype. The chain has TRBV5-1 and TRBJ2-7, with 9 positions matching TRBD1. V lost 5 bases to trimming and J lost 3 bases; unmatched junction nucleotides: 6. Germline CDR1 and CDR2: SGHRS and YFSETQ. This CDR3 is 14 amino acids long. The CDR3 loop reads CASSREGQGYEQYF. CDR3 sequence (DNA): TGCGCCAGCAGTCGCGAGGGACAGGGCTACGAGCAGTACTTC. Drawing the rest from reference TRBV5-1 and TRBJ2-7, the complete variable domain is KAGVTQTPRYLIKTRGQQVTLSCSPISGHRSVSWYQQTPGQGLQFLFEYFSETQRNKGNFPGRFSGRQFSNSRSEMNVSTLELGDSALYLCASSREGQGYEQYFGPGTRLTVT.

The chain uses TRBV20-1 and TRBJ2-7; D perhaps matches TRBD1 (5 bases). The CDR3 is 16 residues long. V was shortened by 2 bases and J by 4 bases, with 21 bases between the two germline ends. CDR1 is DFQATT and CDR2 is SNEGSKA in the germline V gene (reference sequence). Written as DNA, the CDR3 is TGCAGTGCTAGATTCCTGGGGCAGGTCCAGCTTTACGAGCAGTACTTC. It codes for CSARFLGQVQLYEQYF.

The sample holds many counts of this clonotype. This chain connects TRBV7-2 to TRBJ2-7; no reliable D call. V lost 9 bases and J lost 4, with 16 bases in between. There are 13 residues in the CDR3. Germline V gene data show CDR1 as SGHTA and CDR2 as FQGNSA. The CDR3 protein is CASALREGYEQYF. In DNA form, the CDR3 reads TGTGCCAGTGCTCTACGAGAAGGTTACGAGCAGTACTTC. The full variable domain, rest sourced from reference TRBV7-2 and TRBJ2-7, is GAGVSQSPSNKVTEKGKDVELRCDPISGHTALYWYRQSLGQGLEFLIYFQGNSAPDKSGLPSDRFSAERTGGSVSTLTIQRTQQEDSAVYLCASALREGYEQYFGPGTRLTVT.

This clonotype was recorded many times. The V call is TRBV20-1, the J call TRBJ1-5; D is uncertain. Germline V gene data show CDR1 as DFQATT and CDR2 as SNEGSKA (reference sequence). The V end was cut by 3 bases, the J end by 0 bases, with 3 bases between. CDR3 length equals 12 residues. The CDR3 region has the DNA TGCAGTGCTAGCTATAGCAATCAGCCCCAGCATTTT. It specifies CSASYSNQPQHF.

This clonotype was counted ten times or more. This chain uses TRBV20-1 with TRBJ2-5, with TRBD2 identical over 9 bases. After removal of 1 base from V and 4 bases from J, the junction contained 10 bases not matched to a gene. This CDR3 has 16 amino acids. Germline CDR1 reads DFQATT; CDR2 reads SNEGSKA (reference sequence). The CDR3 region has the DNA TGCAGTGCTAGAGTGGCGGTAGCGGGGGATTTAGAGACCCAGTACTTC. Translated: CSARVAVAGDLETQYF.

DNA of the CDR3: TGTGCCAGCAGGACCAGCCGCACAGATACGCAGTATTTT. It yields the protein CASRTSRTDTQYF. The rearrangement uses TRBV2 and TRBJ2-3; D is ambiguous. This CDR3 is built from 13 residues. Per germline, CDR1 SNHLY and CDR2 FYNNEI. The V end lost 6 bases, the J end lost 1 base, and 8 bases lay between the germline ends.

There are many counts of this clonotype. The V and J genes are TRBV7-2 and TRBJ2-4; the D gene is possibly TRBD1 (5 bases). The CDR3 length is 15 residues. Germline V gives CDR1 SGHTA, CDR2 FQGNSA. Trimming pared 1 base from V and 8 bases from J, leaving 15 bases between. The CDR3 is CASSLGTRVTDIQYF. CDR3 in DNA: TGTGCCAGCAGCTTAGGGACCAGGGTTACGGACATTCAGTACTTC.

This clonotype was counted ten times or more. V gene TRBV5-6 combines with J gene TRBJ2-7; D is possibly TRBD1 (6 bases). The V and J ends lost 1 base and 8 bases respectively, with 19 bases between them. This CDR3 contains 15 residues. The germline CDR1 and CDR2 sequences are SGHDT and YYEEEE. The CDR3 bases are TGTGCCAGCAGCTTGTATTCAGGGGTTCTCGAGAAGCAGTACTTC. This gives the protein CASSLYSGVLEKQYF.

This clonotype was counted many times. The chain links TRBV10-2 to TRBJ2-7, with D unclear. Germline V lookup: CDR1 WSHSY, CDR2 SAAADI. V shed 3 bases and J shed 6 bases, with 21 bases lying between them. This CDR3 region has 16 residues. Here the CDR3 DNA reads TGCGCCAGCAGTGACTCCCCTCTCGGACCCGCTGCCGAGCAGTACTTC. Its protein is CASSDSPLGPAAEQYF.

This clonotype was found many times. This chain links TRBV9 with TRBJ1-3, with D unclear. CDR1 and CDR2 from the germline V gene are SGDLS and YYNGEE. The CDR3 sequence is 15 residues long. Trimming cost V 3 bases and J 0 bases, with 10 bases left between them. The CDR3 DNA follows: TGTGCCAGCAGCGCCGAGTGGGACTCTGGAAACACCATATATTTT. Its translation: CASSAEWDSGNTIYF.

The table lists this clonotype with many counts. CDR3 nucleotides: TGCGCCAGCAGTGGGACAGGGAACTATGGCTACACCTTC. Protein product: CASSGTGNYGYTF. The chain employs TRBV10-2 and TRBJ1-2; TRBD1 agrees at 8 bases. The V and J ends lost 4 bases and 2 bases, in that order; junction bases with no gene match: 0. This CDR3 region has 13 residues. CDR1 WSHSY and CDR2 SAAADI come from the germline V gene.

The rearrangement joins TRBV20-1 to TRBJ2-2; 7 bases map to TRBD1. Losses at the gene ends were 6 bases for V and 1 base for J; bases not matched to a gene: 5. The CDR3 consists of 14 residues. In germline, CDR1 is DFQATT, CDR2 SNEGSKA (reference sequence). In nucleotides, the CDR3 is TGCAGTGCCAACGACAGGGTGAACACCGGGGAGCTGTTTTTT. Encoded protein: CSANDRVNTGELFF.